This TCR beta chain was sequenced in a study of regulatory T cells in long-lasting Graves disease. For TCR beta, libraries came from iRepertoire HTBI primers and Arm-PCR of CDR3 regions. TCRdb redid the calling of the multiplex PCR reads with MiXCR, one entry per CDR3 protein. Among more than 350,000 distinct CDR3 sequences, around a fifth were seen once, and the ten largest hold 14%. The sample's time point: persistent/refractory GD, antithyroid drugs over 5 years with positive TRAb. After RNA was extracted from PBMCs, the TCR library was made from it. The V gene lost 5 bases and the J gene lost 1 base, with 11 bases spanning the gap. This CDR3 contains 14 residues. Germline assignment: CDR1 SEHNR and CDR2 FQNEAQ (reference sequence).

The sequencing used peripheral blood mononuclear cells (PBMCs), collected when the disease was refractory, from a patient treated with antithyroid drugs. The clonotype was recovered from a female donor with Graves disease. This sequence joins TRBV7-9 and TRBJ1-2; D is undetermined. The CDR3 sequence is CASSTWTDNYGYTF. DNA for the CDR3: TGTGCCAGCAGCACTTGGACGGATAACTATGGCTACACCTTC.